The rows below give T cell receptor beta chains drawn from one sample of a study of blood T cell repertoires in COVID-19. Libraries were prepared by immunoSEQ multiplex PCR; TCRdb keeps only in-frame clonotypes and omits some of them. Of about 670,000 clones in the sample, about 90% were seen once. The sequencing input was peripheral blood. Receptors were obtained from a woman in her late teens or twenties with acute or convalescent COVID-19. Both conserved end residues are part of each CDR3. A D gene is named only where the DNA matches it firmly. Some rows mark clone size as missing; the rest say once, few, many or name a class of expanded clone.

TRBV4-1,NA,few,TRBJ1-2,TGCGCCAGCAGCCCACAGGGAGGGTTGAGCTACACCTTC,CASSPQGGLSYTF
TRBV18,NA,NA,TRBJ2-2,TGTGCCAGCTCACCAGTTGCGAAAGGGGAGCTGTTTTTT,CASSPVAKGELFF
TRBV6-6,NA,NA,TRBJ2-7,TGTGCCAGCAGTTACTCGATTCTAGCCGCATACTACGAGCAGTACTTC,CASSYSILAAYYEQYF
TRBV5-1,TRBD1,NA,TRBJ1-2,TGCGCCAGCAGCTTGGGCGACAGGGATTATGGCTACACCTTC,CASSLGDRDYGYTF
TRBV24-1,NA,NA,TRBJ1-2,TGTGCCACCAGTGAGCAAAACAGGGATGGCTACACCTTC,CATSEQNRDGYTF
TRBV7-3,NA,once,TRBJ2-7,TGTGCCAGCAGCCCCGAGGACAGCTTTTTCTACGAGCAGTACTTC,CASSPEDSFFYEQYF
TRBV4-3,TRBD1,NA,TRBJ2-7,TGCGCCAGCAGCCAAGACAGGGGGCGTAGCTCCTACGAGCAGTACTTC,CASSQDRGRSSYEQYF
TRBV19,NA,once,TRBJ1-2,TGTGCCAGTTCCCCAACAGGGTTGTTTGGCTACACCTTC,CASSPTGLFGYTF
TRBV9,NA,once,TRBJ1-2,TGTGCCAGCAGCCAACCCTCCAGGTTTTCGGGCTACACCTTC,CASSQPSRFSGYTF
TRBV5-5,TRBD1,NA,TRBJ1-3,TGTGCCAGCAGCTTGTACCCCTTCGGGCAGGGGGCTGGAAACACCATATATTTT,CASSLYPFGQGAGNTIYF
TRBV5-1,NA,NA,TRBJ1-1,TGCGCCAGCAGCTTGGGATGGGGCCTGACTGAAGCTTTCTTT,CASSLGWGLTEAFF
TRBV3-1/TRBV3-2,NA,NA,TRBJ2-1,TGTGCCAGCAGCCAAGTCGGCAGGGCGGTGCAGTTCTTC,CASSQVGRAVQFF
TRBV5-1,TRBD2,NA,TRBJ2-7,TGCGCCAGCAGCCCGGGACTAGGGAACGAGCAGTACTTC,CASSPGLGNEQYF
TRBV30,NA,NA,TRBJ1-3,TGTGCCTGGAGTGAGGGGGGGGCTATGTCTGGAAACACCATATATTTT,CAWSEGGAMSGNTIYF
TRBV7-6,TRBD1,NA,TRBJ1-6,TGTGCCAGCCGGTCCTCGGACAGGGTAAATTCACCCCTCCACTTT,CASRSSDRVNSPLHF
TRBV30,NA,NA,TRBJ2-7,TGTGCCTGGAGGTCCTCTGGGCAGCGGAGGGACGAGCAGTACTTC,CAWRSSGQRRDEQYF
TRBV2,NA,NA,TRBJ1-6,TGTGCCAGCAGTGAGCAGGGAAGAAATTCACCCCTCCACTTT,CASSEQGRNSPLHF
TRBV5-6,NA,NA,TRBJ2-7,TGTGCCAGCAGCTTGGGTAGCTCCTACGAGCAGTACTTC,CASSLGSSYEQYF
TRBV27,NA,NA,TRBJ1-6,TGTGCCAGCAGTAAACTTCCCATTTTGTATAATTCACCCCTCCACTTT,CASSKLPILYNSPLHF
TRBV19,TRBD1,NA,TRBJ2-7,TGTGCCAGTAGTATGCGGGACAGGGCGTACGAGCAGTACTTC,CASSMRDRAYEQYF
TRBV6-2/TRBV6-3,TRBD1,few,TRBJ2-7,TGTGCCAGCAGTTACGCGACAGGGAGCTACGAGCAGTACTTC,CASSYATGSYEQYF
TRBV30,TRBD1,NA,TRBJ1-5,TGTGCCTGGAGTCAGGGACAGGGCTTAAGGCCCCAGCATTTT,CAWSQGQGLRPQHF
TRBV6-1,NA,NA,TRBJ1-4,TGTGCCAGCAGTGCCGGGACAAAGATTAATTATGAAAAACTGTTTTTT,CASSAGTKINYEKLFF
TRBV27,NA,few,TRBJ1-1,TGTGCCAGCAGTTCAGGGGCCGTCACTGAAGCTTTCTTT,CASSSGAVTEAFF
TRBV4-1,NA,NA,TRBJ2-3,TGCGCCAGCAGCCATCCGGGGGTAACAGATACGCAGTATTTT,CASSHPGVTDTQYF
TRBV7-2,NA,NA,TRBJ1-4,TGTGCCAGCAGCCTCAGGGCAACTAATGAAAAACTGTTTTTT,CASSLRATNEKLFF
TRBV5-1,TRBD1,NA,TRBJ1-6,TGCGCCAGCAGCCCTCAGGGGGACAGGGATAATTCACCCCTCCACTTT,CASSPQGDRDNSPLHF
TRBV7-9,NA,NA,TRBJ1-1,TGTGCCAGCAGCTTAGGGGATAGGGCGGGCACTGAAGCTTTCTTT,CASSLGDRAGTEAFF
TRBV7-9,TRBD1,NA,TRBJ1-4,TGTGCCAGCAGCTTAGGCGGGACAGGGTTTGATGAAAAACTGTTTTTT,CASSLGGTGFDEKLFF
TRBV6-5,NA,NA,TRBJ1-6,TGTGCCAGCAGTTACGAGGGAGGGAATTCACCCCTCCACTTT,CASSYEGGNSPLHF
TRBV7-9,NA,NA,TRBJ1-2,TGTGCCAGCAGTCTAGAGGTTAACTATGGCTACACCTTC,CASSLEVNYGYTF
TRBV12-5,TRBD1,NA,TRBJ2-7,TGTGCTAGTGGTTTAGAGGACAGGTCTTGGGGGCAGTACTTC,CASGLEDRSWGQYF
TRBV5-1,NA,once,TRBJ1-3,TGCGCCAGCAGCTTGGGGCAGGGTAGCTCTGGAAACACCATATATTTT,CASSLGQGSSGNTIYF
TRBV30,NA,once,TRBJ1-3,TGTGCCTGGAAGAATAGGGGGAAGGGTGATAACACCATATATTTT,CAWKNRGKGDNTIYF
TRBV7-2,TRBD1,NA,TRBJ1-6,TGTGCCAGCAGCTCCTGGACAGGGAGCCCACCCCTCCACTTT,CASSSWTGSPPLHF
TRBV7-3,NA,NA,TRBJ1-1,TGTGCCAGCAGCTTAACCGGGGGGGCTCCCACTGAAGCTTTCTTT,CASSLTGGAPTEAFF
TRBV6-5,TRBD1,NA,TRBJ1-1,TGTGCCAGCAGTACCCTGGGACAGGACCTGATAGAAGCTTTCTTT,CASSTLGQDLIEAFF